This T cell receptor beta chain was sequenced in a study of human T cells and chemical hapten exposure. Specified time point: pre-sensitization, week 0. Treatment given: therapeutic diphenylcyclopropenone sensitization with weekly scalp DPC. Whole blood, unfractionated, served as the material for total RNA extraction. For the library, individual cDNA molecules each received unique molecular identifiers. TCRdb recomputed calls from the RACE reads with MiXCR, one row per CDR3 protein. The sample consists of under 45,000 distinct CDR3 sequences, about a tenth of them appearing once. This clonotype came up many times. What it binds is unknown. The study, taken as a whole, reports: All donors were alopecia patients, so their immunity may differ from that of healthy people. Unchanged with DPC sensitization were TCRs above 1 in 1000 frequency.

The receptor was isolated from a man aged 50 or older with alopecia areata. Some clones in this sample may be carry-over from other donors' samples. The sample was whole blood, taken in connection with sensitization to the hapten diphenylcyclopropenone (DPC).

CDR3 sequence: CASSPLQESYEQYF. The CDR3 nucleotides are TGTGCCAGCTCACCACTCCAGGAATCCTACGAGCAGTACTTC. This chain uses TRBV18 with TRBJ2-7, with D unresolved. Per the germline V gene, CDR1 is KGHSH and CDR2 is LQKENI. The CDR3 runs 14 residues. V lost 1 base to trimming and J lost 1 base, with 8 bases between them.